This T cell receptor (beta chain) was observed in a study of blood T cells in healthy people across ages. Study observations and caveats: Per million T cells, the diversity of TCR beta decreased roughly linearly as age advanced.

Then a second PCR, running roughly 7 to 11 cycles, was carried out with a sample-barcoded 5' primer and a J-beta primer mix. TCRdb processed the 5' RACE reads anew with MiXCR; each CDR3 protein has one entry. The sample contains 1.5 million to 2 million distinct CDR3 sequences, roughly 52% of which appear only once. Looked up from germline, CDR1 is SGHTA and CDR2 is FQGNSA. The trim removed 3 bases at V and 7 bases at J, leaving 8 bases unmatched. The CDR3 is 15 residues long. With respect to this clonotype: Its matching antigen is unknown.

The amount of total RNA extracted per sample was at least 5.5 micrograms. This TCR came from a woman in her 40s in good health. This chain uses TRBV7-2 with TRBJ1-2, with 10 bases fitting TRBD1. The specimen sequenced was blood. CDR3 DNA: TGTGCCAGCAGCTTGGATGAGGACAGGGGGTTTGGCTACACCTTC. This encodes CASSLDEDRGFGYTF. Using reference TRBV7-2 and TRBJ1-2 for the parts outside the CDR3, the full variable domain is GAGVSQSPSNKVTEKGKDVELRCDPISGHTALYWYRQSLGQGLEFLIYFQGNSAPDKSGLPSDRFSAERTGGSVSTLTIQRTQQEDSAVYLCASSLDEDRGFGYTFGSGTRLTVV.